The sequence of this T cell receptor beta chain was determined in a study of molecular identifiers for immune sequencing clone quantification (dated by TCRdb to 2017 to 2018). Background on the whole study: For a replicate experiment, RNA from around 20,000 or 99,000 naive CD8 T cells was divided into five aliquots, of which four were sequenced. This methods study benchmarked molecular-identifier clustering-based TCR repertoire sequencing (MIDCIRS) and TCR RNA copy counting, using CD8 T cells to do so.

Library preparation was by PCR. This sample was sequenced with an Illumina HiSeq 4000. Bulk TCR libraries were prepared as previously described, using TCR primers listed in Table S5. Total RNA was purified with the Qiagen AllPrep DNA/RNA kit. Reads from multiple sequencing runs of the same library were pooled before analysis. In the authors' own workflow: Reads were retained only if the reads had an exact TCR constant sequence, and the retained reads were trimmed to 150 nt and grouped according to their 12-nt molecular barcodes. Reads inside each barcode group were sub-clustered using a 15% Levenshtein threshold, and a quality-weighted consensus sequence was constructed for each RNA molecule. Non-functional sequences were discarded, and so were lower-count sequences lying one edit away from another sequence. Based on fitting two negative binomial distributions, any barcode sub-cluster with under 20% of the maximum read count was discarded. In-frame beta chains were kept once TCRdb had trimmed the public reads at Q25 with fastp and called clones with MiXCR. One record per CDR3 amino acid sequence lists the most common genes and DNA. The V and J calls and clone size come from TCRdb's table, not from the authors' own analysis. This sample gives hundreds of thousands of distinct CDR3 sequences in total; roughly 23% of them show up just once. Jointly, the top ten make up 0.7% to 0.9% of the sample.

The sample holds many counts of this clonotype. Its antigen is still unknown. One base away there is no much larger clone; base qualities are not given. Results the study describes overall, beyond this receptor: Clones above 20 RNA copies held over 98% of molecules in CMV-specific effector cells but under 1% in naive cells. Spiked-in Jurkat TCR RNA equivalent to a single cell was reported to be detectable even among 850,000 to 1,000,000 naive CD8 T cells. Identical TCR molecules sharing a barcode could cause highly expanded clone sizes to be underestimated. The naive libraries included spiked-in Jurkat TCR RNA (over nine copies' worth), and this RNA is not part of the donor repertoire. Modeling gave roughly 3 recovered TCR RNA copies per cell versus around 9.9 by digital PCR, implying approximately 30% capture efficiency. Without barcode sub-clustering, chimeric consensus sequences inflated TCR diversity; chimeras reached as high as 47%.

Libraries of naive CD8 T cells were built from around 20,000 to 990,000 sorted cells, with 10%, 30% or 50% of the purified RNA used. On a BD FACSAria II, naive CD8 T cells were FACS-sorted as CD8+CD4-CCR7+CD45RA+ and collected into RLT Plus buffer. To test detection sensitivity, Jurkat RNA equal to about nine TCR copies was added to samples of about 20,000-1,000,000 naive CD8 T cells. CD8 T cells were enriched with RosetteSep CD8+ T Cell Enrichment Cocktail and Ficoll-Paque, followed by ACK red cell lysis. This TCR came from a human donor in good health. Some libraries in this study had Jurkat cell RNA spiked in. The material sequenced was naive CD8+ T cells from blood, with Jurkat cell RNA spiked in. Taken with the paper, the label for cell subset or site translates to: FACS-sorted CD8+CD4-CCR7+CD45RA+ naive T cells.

The nucleotide sequence is given as TGTGCCAGCAGCTTAGGGGCAGGGACGAATGAGCAGTTCTTC. Protein translation: CASSLGAGTNEQFF. Recombination linked TRBV7-6 to TRBJ2-1; the D region is possibly TRBD1 or TRBD2, each matching across 5 bases. V and J are truncated by 1 base and 7 bases respectively, leaving an intervening sequence of 11 bases. From cysteine to phenylalanine, the CDR3 is 14 amino acids long. The CDR3 DNA has 42 bases and is translated from base 1. The germline V gene gives CDR1 as SGHVS and CDR2 as FNYEAQ.